This passage covers 20 T cell receptor beta chains from one sample sequenced in a study of OX40 agonist ivuxolimab in advanced cancers. Libraries were constructed by the immunoSEQ multiplex PCR assay. TCRdb re-hosts the immuneACCESS table, in-frame sequences only. Its copies lack some clones; in the studies checked, an unresolved V gene accounts for under half of them, and the cause for the rest is not known. This sample is represented by more than 45,000 clones; roughly nine tenths of them were singletons. Around an eighth of the sample is in the top ten clones. The sequenced sample was CD4+ or CD8+ T cells sorted from blood, obtained in a trial of the OX40 agonist ivuxolimab. The origin of the receptors is an adult with an advanced solid tumor such as melanoma, head and neck, liver or kidney cancer.

This chain links TRBV5-6 with TRBJ2-2; D gene uncertain. Germline CDR1 is SGHDT and CDR2 is YYEEEE. The length of the CDR3 is 15 residues. Deletions cut 4 bases from V and 7 bases from J, with 17 bases between. This chain's CDR3 is CASSPGLSAGGELFF. In DNA form, the CDR3 reads TGTGCCAGCAGCCCGGGCCTTTCCGCCGGCGGGGAGCTGTTTTTT.

V gene TRBV2 combines with J gene TRBJ2-7, with no clear D. The ends were cut back, 6 bases at V and 0 bases at J, with 12 bases in the middle. The CDR3 is made up of 14 amino acids. Germline assignment: CDR1 SNHLY and CDR2 FYNNEI. The chain's CDR3 is CASRLRHLSYEQYV. DNA of the CDR3: TGTGCCAGCAGGCTGCGACATCTCTCCTACGAGCAGTACGTC.

The genes are TRBV19 and TRBJ1-2; 8 nucleotides align to TRBD1. Looked up from germline, CDR1 is LNHDA and CDR2 is SQIVND (reference sequence). The CDR3 spans 13 residues. V trimming: 7 bases; J trimming: 2 bases; junction bases outside the gene matches: 3. The CDR3 reads CASNPGGNYGYTF. The DNA for the CDR3 is TGTGCCAGTAATCCAGGGGGCAACTATGGCTACACCTTC.

This clone came up once. The rearrangement uses TRBV27 and TRBJ1-2, with D perhaps matching TRBD1 (6 bases). The CDR3 totals 17 residues. V was shortened by 2 bases and J by 6 bases, with 22 bases between the two germline ends. Germline CDR1 reads MNHEY; CDR2 reads SMNVEV (reference sequence). This chain's CDR3 is CASSLTRTVSQGHGYTF. The DNA of the CDR3 is TGTGCCAGCAGTTTAACGCGGACCGTCTCCCAGGGGCATGGCTACACCTTC.

V gene TRBV9 combines with J gene TRBJ1-2; D is ambiguous. The CDR3 consists of 13 residues. Trimming pared 0 bases from V and 7 bases from J, leaving 10 bases between. Germline V gives CDR1 SGDLS, CDR2 YYNGEE. The chain's CDR3 is CASSVGVSGGYTF. CDR3 DNA sequence: TGTGCCAGCAGCGTAGGGGTTTCGGGTGGCTACACCTTC.

The rearrangement uses TRBV21-1 and TRBJ2-4; whether TRBD1, the table's D call, matches the DNA was not checked. TRBV21-1 is recorded as a pseudogene. This CDR3 has 17 amino acids. CDR3 sequence: CASSKPHRGRAKNIQYF. DNA for the CDR3: TGTGCCAGCAGCAAGCCCCACAGGGGGCGAGCCAAAAACATTCAGTACTTC.

This clone has just one count. The chain has TRBV6-1 and TRBJ2-7, with a tentative D call TRBD1 (5 bases). The V end was cut by 6 bases, the J end by 3 bases, with 18 bases between. CDR1 MNHNS and CDR2 SASEGT come from the germline V gene. The CDR3 length is 15 residues. The CDR3 nucleotides are TGTGCCAGCAGGCCAATGGGCAGGGTGTTCTACGAGCAGTACTTC. It translates to CASRPMGRVFYEQYF.

The V and J genes are TRBV2 and TRBJ1-1; D unresolved. Per the germline V gene, CDR1 is SNHLY and CDR2 is FYNNEI. The CDR3 runs 15 residues. Trimming left V 1 base short and J 5 bases short, with 14 bases between. In DNA form, the CDR3 reads TGTGCCAGCAGTGAAGGGGGTATCGGAGGTACTGAAGCTTTCTTT. This encodes CASSEGGIGGTEAFF.

The rearrangement joins TRBV28 to TRBJ2-3; D might be TRBD1 (5 bases). This CDR3 contains 15 residues. Germline CDR1 reads MDHEN; CDR2 reads SYDVKM. Trimming cost V 3 bases and J 0 bases, with 10 bases left between them. The CDR3 sequence is CASSFKPGSTDTQYF. CDR3 bases: TGTGCCAGCAGTTTTAAGCCAGGGAGCACAGATACGCAGTATTTT.

The V call is TRBV2, the J call TRBJ1-3; D may be TRBD1 (5 bases). The germline gives CDR1 SNHLY, CDR2 FYNNEI. This CDR3 spans 13 amino acids. Trimming took off 8 bases at V and 0 bases at J, with 8 bases between the two ends. CDR3 loop: CASFDSSGNTIYF. DNA for the CDR3: TGTGCCAGCTTTGACAGCTCTGGAAACACCATATATTTT.

The rearrangement links TRBV27 to TRBJ2-2, with 10 bases matching TRBD2. The CDR3 runs to 19 residues. With V trimmed by 1 base and J by 5 bases, 13 bases remained unmatched. Germline V gene sequence: CDR1 MNHEY, CDR2 SMNVEV (reference sequence). CDR3 protein: CASSLLGLAVEGETGELFF. CDR3 bases: TGTGCCAGCAGTTTATTAGGACTAGCGGTAGAGGGGGAAACCGGGGAGCTGTTTTTT.

This rearrangement joins TRBV28 to TRBJ1-2, with D unresolved. The CDR3 is 13 amino acids. Per the germline V gene, CDR1 is MDHEN and CDR2 is SYDVKM. Between the trimmed V and J ends, which lost 3 bases and 4 bases, there was a span of 9 bases. CDR3: CASSFLPGYGYTF. CDR3 bases: TGTGCCAGCAGTTTCTTGCCCGGCTATGGCTACACCTTC.

The chain is built from TRBV10-2 and TRBJ2-2, with TRBD1 as a possible D gene (6 bases). Germline CDR1 is WSHSY and CDR2 is SAAADI. The V end was cut by 9 bases, the J end by 5 bases, with 16 bases between. This CDR3 spans 14 amino acids. The CDR3 DNA reads TGCGCCAGTGGGCCAGGGGAGCGGACCGGGGAGCTGTTTTTT. Its protein is CASGPGERTGELFF.

This CDR3 reads CASTEGGGLNTEAFF. In nucleotides, the CDR3 is TGTGCCAGCACCGAGGGGGGAGGCTTGAACACTGAAGCTTTCTTT. V and J are TRBV9 and TRBJ1-1; a weak D match, TRBD1 (6 bases). Germline V lookup: CDR1 SGDLS, CDR2 YYNGEE. V lost 6 bases and J 0 bases, leaving 15 bases between the germline ends. The length of the CDR3 is 15 residues. Full variable domain (remainder filled in from reference TRBV9 and TRBJ1-1): DSGVTQTPKHLITATGQRVTLRCSPRSGDLSVYWYQQSLDQGLQFLIQYYNGEERAKGNILERFSAQQFPDLHSELNLSSLELGDSALYFCASTEGGGLNTEAFFGQGTRLTVV.

V gene TRBV5-1 combines with J gene TRBJ1-1, with D possibly matching TRBD1 (6 bases). Germline-derived CDR1 and CDR2 are SGHRS and YFSETQ. This CDR3 is 15 amino acids long. Trimming cost V 4 bases and J 0 bases, with 13 bases left between them. The CDR3 region has the DNA TGCGCCAGCAGCGCTACAACAGGGTTGAACACTGAAGCTTTCTTT. It codes for CASSATTGLNTEAFF.

The rearrangement uses TRBV2 and TRBJ1-1; D is ambiguous. The germline gives CDR1 SNHLY, CDR2 FYNNEI. This CDR3 is 14 amino acids long. V lost 6 bases to trimming and J lost 1 base, with 12 bases between them. The CDR3 spells CASRSEAGNTEAFF. CDR3 bases: TGTGCCAGCAGATCCGAGGCAGGGAACACTGAAGCTTTCTTT.

J is TRBJ2-1 and V is TRBV5-8, with a possible D match to TRBD2 (7 bases). Trimming pared 4 bases from V and 9 bases from J, leaving 11 bases between. Germline V CDR1 and CDR2: SGHTS, YDEGEE. CDR3 length equals 12 residues. This chain's CDR3 is CASSLGGAEQFF. CDR3 coding DNA: TGTGCCAGCAGCCTGGGGGGGGCTGAGCAGTTCTTC.

The chain joins TRBV7-9 to TRBJ1-4, with D perhaps matching TRBD1 (5 bases). The V gene lost 5 bases and the J gene lost 7 bases, with 14 bases spanning the gap. Germline V CDR1 and CDR2: SEHNR, FQNEAQ (reference sequence). The CDR3 loop spans 14 amino acids. The DNA of the CDR3 is TGTGCCAGCAGCGATCAGGGAGGAGGTGAAAAACTGTTTTTT. As protein: CASSDQGGGEKLFF.

Remarks on this clone: Just one base apart from a much larger clone, this may be a read error. This chain links TRBV6-4 with TRBJ2-1; TRBD1 agrees at 11 bases. The CDR3 has 14 residues. V lost 7 bases, J lost 9 bases, and 8 bases stayed unmatched. The germline V gene has CDR1 MRHNA and CDR2 SNTAGT. CDR3 bases: TGTGCCAGCAATCCGGGACAGGGGGTCGGTGAGCAGTTCTTC. It codes for CASNPGQGVGEQFF.

The chain combines TRBV2 with TRBJ2-2; 9 bases fit TRBD1. The CDR3 is 15 residues long. Trimming took 5 bases from V and 8 from J; bases not matched to a gene: 9. CDR1 SNHLY and CDR2 FYNNEI come from the germline V gene. The DNA of the CDR3 is TGTGCCAGCAGTTGGGACAGGGTAGGAATAGGGGAGCTGTTTTTT. Translating it yields CASSWDRVGIGELFF.